The 18 T cell receptor beta chains below all came from one sample that was sequenced in a study of T cells in Graves' hyperthyroidism and ophthalmopathy. TCR beta CDR3 regions were amplified from RNA transcripts. RT-PCR in the first round (using the HTBI primer set) targeted the TCR CDR3. TCRdb re-analysed the multiplex PCR reads in MiXCR, keeping a single row per CDR3 protein. The table has about 550,000 distinct CDR3 sequences, more than 20% seen once. Source material: blood. These receptors came from a man aged 18 to 30 with Graves' hyperthyroidism.

The chain links TRBV6-2 or TRBV6-3 to TRBJ2-2; D might be TRBD2 (6 bases). V gave up 6 bases and J gave up 4 bases, with 15 bases separating them. Germline-derived CDR1 and CDR2 are MNHEY and SVGEGT. This CDR3 comprises 15 residues. As DNA, the CDR3 is TGTGCCAGCAGGAAGGGACTGTCGGGCACCGGGGAGCTGTTTTTT. Translated, it gives CASRKGLSGTGELFF.

This clonotype has ten or more counts. The chain carries TRBV2 and TRBJ2-7; D perhaps matches TRBD1 (6 bases). V was pared by 6 bases and J by 3 bases, with 9 bases between. The germline CDR1 and CDR2 sequences are SNHLY and FYNNEI. The CDR3 has 12 residues. The CDR3 sequence: CASSVQGYEQYF. CDR3 in DNA: TGTGCCAGCAGCGTACAGGGCTACGAGCAGTACTTC.

At least ten counts were recorded for this clonotype. The rearrangement joins TRBV10-3 to TRBJ2-2, with 8 bases identical to TRBD1. The length of the CDR3 is 17 residues. The germline V gene has CDR1 ENHRY and CDR2 SYGVKD. With 5 bases clipped from V and 2 bases from J, the junction kept 10 bases outside the gene matches. DNA for the CDR3: TGTGCCATCAGTCGACAGGGGATTGGAGCTAACACCGGGGAGCTGTTTTTT. Translation: CAISRQGIGANTGELFF.

The table lists this clonotype with many counts. The chain recombines TRBV19 with TRBJ2-5; D unclear. V was shortened by 6 bases and J by 2 bases, with 13 bases between the two germline ends. Germline values: CDR1 LNHDA, CDR2 SQIVND (reference sequence). This CDR3 has 14 amino acids. The DNA of the CDR3 is TGTGCCAGTAGCAGTCCCCGAACTCAAGAGACCCAGTACTTC. Translated, it gives CASSSPRTQETQYF.

The V gene is TRBV28, the J gene TRBJ1-3; a weak D match, TRBD1 (5 bases). CDR3 length: 16 amino acids. The germline V and J ends were trimmed by 7 bases and 4 bases, with 20 bases remaining between them. In germline, CDR1 is MDHEN, CDR2 SYDVKM. In DNA, the CDR3 is TGTGCCAGCACCTACGGGGGGTCCTACCTGGGAAACACCATATATTTT. This gives the protein CASTYGGSYLGNTIYF.

This clonotype came up many times. V and J are TRBV15 and TRBJ2-5; possibly TRBD2 for D (5 bases). Germline CDR1 and CDR2: LNHNV and YYDKDF (reference sequence). Trimming pared 0 bases from V and 5 bases from J, leaving 10 bases between. The CDR3 contains 14 residues. The CDR3 protein is CATSRDRGLETQYF. The DNA for the CDR3 is TGTGCCACCAGCAGAGATCGAGGGTTGGAGACCCAGTACTTC.

In its sample, this clonotype was seen many times. The chain recombines TRBV28 with TRBJ2-2, with 7 nucleotides matching TRBD2. J gave up 7 bases and V 3 bases, and 8 bases lay outside the gene matches. Germline V gene data show CDR1 as MDHEN and CDR2 as SYDVKM. The CDR3 has 15 amino acids. The CDR3 nucleotides are TGTGCCAGCAGTTTTGTGGGAGGGCGCGGCGGGGAGCTGTTTTTT. Amino acid sequence: CASSFVGGRGGELFF.

The sample holds one count of this clonotype. The gene calls are TRBV7-8 and TRBJ2-5; TRBD2 matches at 11 bases. The ends lost 5 bases at V and 1 base at J; junction bases unmatched: 6. Germline CDR1 reads SGHVS; CDR2 reads FQNEAQ. The CDR3 sequence is 16 residues long. The CDR3 loop is CASSPLAGVTQETQYF. The CDR3 DNA sequence: TGTGCCAGCAGCCCACTAGCGGGGGTAACCCAAGAGACCCAGTACTTC.

In its sample, this clonotype was seen many times. The chain has TRBV20-1 and TRBJ1-3; D not certain. V dropped 5 bases and J dropped 2 bases, with 16 bases sitting between them. The CDR3 runs 15 residues. CDR1 is DFQATT, CDR2 SNEGSKA, per germline (reference sequence). CDR3 region: CSALEGFRPGNTIYF. The CDR3 DNA sequence: TGCAGTGCTCTTGAGGGATTTCGCCCTGGAAACACCATATATTTT.

V is TRBV6-1 and J is TRBJ2-7; TRBD1 aligns across 9 bases. Trimming cost V 4 bases and J 3 bases; bases outside gene matches: 16. CDR1 is MNHNS, CDR2 SASEGT, per germline. The CDR3 extends over 18 amino acids. The CDR3 reads CASSGPHLDRGASYEQYF. The CDR3 DNA reads TGTGCCAGCAGTGGGCCTCACTTGGACAGGGGAGCTAGCTACGAGCAGTACTTC.

This clonotype has at least ten counts. The chain has TRBV6-1 and TRBJ1-1; D is unclear. The CDR3 contains 14 residues. Per germline, CDR1 MNHNS and CDR2 SASEGT. The V gene lost 1 base and the J gene lost 5 bases, with 11 bases spanning the gap. The CDR3 protein is CASSEVEEGTEAFF. For the CDR3, the DNA is TGTGCCAGCAGTGAAGTGGAAGAAGGTACTGAAGCTTTCTTT.

This clonotype appeared once. The chain employs TRBV12-3 or TRBV12-4 and TRBJ2-7; 7 positions match TRBD2. V trimming: 5 bases; J trimming: 1 base; junction bases outside the gene matches: 14. The CDR3 contains 17 residues. DNA of the CDR3: TGTGCCAGCAGTCCCGCCCCGCGGGAGATTAGGTCCTACGAGCAGTACTTC. Translating it yields CASSPAPREIRSYEQYF.

This clonotype was counted at least ten times. This chain links TRBV2 with TRBJ2-5; the match to TRBD2 covers 8 bases. The CDR3 length is 16 residues. In germline, CDR1 is SNHLY, CDR2 FYNNEI. Trimming cost V 0 bases and J 4 bases; bases outside gene matches: 7. CDR3 residues: CASSEAWSGGAETQYF. For the CDR3, the DNA is TGTGCCAGCAGTGAAGCCTGGAGCGGGGGAGCAGAGACCCAGTACTTC.

This chain links TRBV20-1 with TRBJ1-2, with a tentative D call TRBD1 (5 bases). The CDR3 is made up of 13 amino acids. Germline values: CDR1 DFQATT, CDR2 SNEGSKA (reference sequence). V lost 4 bases and J lost 8, with 17 bases in between. As DNA, the CDR3 is TGCAGTGCTATGGGTGTCGGGGGGTCAGGCTACACCTTC. This sequence encodes CSAMGVGGSGYTF.

Only a few counts were recorded for this clonotype. The rearrangement links TRBV27 to TRBJ2-3; TRBD1 might be the D (6 bases). Trimming removed 3 bases at V and 2 bases at J, with 12 bases between. From germline, CDR1 is MNHEY and CDR2 SMNVEV (reference sequence). This CDR3 region has 15 residues. In DNA, the CDR3 is TGTGCCAGCAGTTTCTTACAGGGATCCACAGATACGCAGTATTTT. Translation: CASSFLQGSTDTQYF.

In this sample, this clonotype turned up many times. The chain links TRBV2 to TRBJ2-7, with 9 bases identical to TRBD2. V was clipped by 8 bases and J by 1 base; unmatched bases: 18. The CDR3 contains 18 residues. Germline CDR1 SNHLY, CDR2 FYNNEI. The CDR3 reads CASCTGTSLTLRSYEQYF. In DNA form, the CDR3 reads TGTGCCAGCTGTACCGGGACTAGCCTTACTCTTCGTTCCTACGAGCAGTACTTC.

The DNA of the CDR3 is TGTGCCAGCAGTTACGGGGACAGGAGAAACTGGTGGGAGCAGTACTTC. Its translation: CASSYGDRRNWWEQYF. The chain joins TRBV6-2 or TRBV6-3 to TRBJ2-7; TRBD1 aligns across 8 bases. Germline V gene lookup returns CDR1 MNHEY and CDR2 SVGEGT. Trimming took 2 bases from V and 7 from J; bases not matched to a gene: 13. This CDR3 region has 16 residues.

This clonotype has just a few counts. The CDR3 sequence: CASREAHTGNTEAFF. The CDR3 coding sequence is TGTGCCAGTAGGGAGGCCCATACAGGGAACACTGAAGCTTTCTTT. The chain couples TRBV19 to TRBJ1-1; D perhaps matches TRBD1 (5 bases). With 6 bases removed from V and 1 base from J, the gap between germline ends came to 15 bases. CDR3 length: 15 amino acids. Germline CDR1 is LNHDA and CDR2 is SQIVND (reference sequence). Full variable domain (rest looked up from reference TRBV19 and TRBJ1-1): DGGITQSPKYLFRKEGQNVTLSCEQNLNHDAMYWYRQDPGQGLRLIYYSQIVNDFQKGDIAEGYSVSREKKESFPLTVTSAQKNPTAFYLCASREAHTGNTEAFFGQGTRLTVV.